A single sample gave rise to the 15 T cell receptor beta chains below, sequenced in a study of tumor-infiltrating lymphocytes in localized non-small cell lung cancer. TCRdb keeps only in-frame clones here, not all; method: immunoSEQ multiplex PCR. The data show around 25,000 clones, around 75% seen once. Input material: lung tumor tissue. The receptors were sampled from a human donor with non-small cell lung cancer.

This clone was detected a few times. This chain joins TRBV7-2 and TRBJ2-7; TRBD1 matches at 8 bases. The germline V gene has CDR1 SGHTA and CDR2 FQGNSA. The CDR3 sequence is 13 residues long. Trimming removed 4 bases from V and 3 bases from J; junction bases left unmatched: 2. DNA for the CDR3: TGTGCCAGCAGCTCTGACAGGGGCTACGAGCAGTACTTC. Protein product: CASSSDRGYEQYF.

The CDR3 region has the DNA TGTGCCACCAGCAGACCTGTGGGTCCGGGAGGAAAAACTGAAGCTTTCTTT. It translates to CATSRPVGPGGKTEAFF. The chain joins TRBV15 to TRBJ1-1; D is undetermined. CDR3 length: 17 amino acids. The germline V gene encodes CDR1 LNHNV and CDR2 YYDKDF (reference sequence). V shed 2 bases and J shed 5 bases, with 21 bases lying between them.

J is TRBJ2-6 and V is TRBV6-5; D ambiguous. Trimming left V 10 bases short and J 0 bases short, with 7 bases between. The CDR3 loop spans 13 amino acids. CDR1 is MNHEY and CDR2 is SVGAGI in the germline V gene. DNA for the CDR3: TGTGCCATCGGTGGCTCTGGGGCCAACGTCCTGACTTTC. This sequence encodes CAIGGSGANVLTF.

The chain employs TRBV29-1 and TRBJ1-5, with 7 positions matching TRBD1. Trimming took 6 bases from V and 6 from J; bases not matched to a gene: 11. The V gene's germline CDR1 is SQVTM and CDR2 ANQGSEA. The CDR3 covers 14 residues. The CDR3 is CSVASGTEIQPQHF. DNA for the CDR3: TGCAGCGTCGCCTCCGGGACAGAGATTCAGCCCCAGCATTTT.

The chain has TRBV5-4 and TRBJ1-6; 7 bases are a match to TRBD1. Germline CDR1 is SGHNT and CDR2 is YYREEE (reference sequence). The J segment lost 9 bases and the V segment lost 4 bases, leaving 10 bases of the junction unmatched. This CDR3 region has 15 residues. The CDR3 nucleotides are TGTGCCAGCAGCCGAAACAGGGGTTCCGCTTCACCCCTCCACTTT. Translating gives CASSRNRGSASPLHF.

The chain has TRBV29-1 and TRBJ1-2, with D hard to call. V was trimmed by 2 bases and J by 8 bases, leaving 15 bases between them. This CDR3 comprises 13 residues. Germline loops: CDR1 SQVTM, CDR2 ANQGSEA. This CDR3 reads CSVERVKSGGYTF. DNA of the CDR3: TGCAGCGTTGAAAGGGTGAAGTCCGGGGGCTACACCTTC.

The rearrangement joins TRBV5-1 to TRBJ1-4, with a tentative D call TRBD1 (6 bases). This CDR3 has 14 amino acids. Between the trimmed V and J ends, which lost 4 bases and 7 bases, there was a span of 14 bases. Germline lookup yields CDR1 SGHRS and CDR2 YFSETQ. CDR3 bases: TGCGCCAGCAGCGCCGGGACCAGGGGTGAAAAACTGTTTTTT. Translating gives CASSAGTRGEKLFF.

The chain links TRBV10-3 to TRBJ2-7; 8 bases are shared with TRBD2. The CDR3 totals 16 residues. Trimming at V came to 2 bases and at J to 3 bases, leaving 9 bases not matched to a gene. The V gene's germline CDR1 is ENHRY and CDR2 SYGVKD. The CDR3 bases are TGTGCCATCAGTGAGGGTCCGGGGGGGAGTCTCTACGAGCAGTACTTC. Translated, it gives CAISEGPGGSLYEQYF.

This clone has a handful of counts. The chain uses TRBV7-2 and TRBJ2-3; 7 bases map to TRBD1. V trimming: 3 bases; J trimming: 3 bases; junction bases outside the gene matches: 3. Germline CDR1 reads SGHTA; CDR2 reads FQGNSA. The CDR3 sequence is 14 residues long. CDR3 in DNA: TGTGCCAGCAGCTTGGGACAGCTTACAGATACGCAGTATTTT. Protein: CASSLGQLTDTQYF.

This clone has just a few counts. As DNA, the CDR3 is TGTGCCAGCAGCCAAAACGGGGACAGGAGATATCAGCCCCAGCATTTT. This translates into CASSQNGDRRYQPQHF. The chain couples TRBV4-2 to TRBJ1-5, with 8 nucleotides matching TRBD1. The CDR3 is 16 amino acids. From germline, CDR1 is LGHNA and CDR2 YNFKEQ. J lost 5 bases, V lost 2 bases, and 8 bases had no gene match.

The J gene is TRBJ1-1, the V gene TRBV5-4; weak D call: TRBD1 (5 bases). Trimming removed 3 bases from V and 3 bases from J, with 12 bases in between. Germline-derived CDR1 and CDR2 are SGHNT and YYREEE (reference sequence). The CDR3 is 14 amino acids. The CDR3 sequence is CASSSSQGYTEAFF. The CDR3 DNA sequence: TGTGCCAGCAGCTCGAGCCAGGGCTACACTGAAGCTTTCTTT. The variable domain in full, completed from reference TRBV5-4 and TRBJ1-1, reads ETGVTQSPTHLIKTRGQQVTLRCSSQSGHNTVSWYQQALGQGPQFIFQYYREEENGRGNFPPRFSGLQFPNYSSELNVNALELDDSALYLCASSSSQGYTEAFFGQGTRLTVV.

The rearrangement joins TRBV11-3 to TRBJ2-5; D is unresolved. Germline CDR1 reads SGHNT; CDR2 reads YENEEA. The CDR3 consists of 12 residues. Trimming left V 2 bases short and J 4 bases short, with 5 bases between. CDR3 region: CASSLLSETQYF. CDR3 in DNA: TGTGCCAGCAGCTTACTCTCAGAGACCCAGTACTTC.

The chain has TRBV27 and TRBJ1-2; 7 bases are shared with TRBD1. CDR3 length: 14 amino acids. After removal of 7 bases from V and 6 bases from J, the junction contained 11 bases not matched to a gene. Per germline, CDR1 MNHEY and CDR2 SMNVEV (reference sequence). This CDR3 is CASMAEGAFNGYTF. The CDR3 region has the DNA TGTGCCAGCATGGCCGAGGGGGCATTTAATGGCTACACCTTC.

The J gene is TRBJ1-5, the V gene TRBV5-1; 11 positions match TRBD1. Germline values: CDR1 SGHRS, CDR2 YFSETQ. The CDR3 consists of 18 residues. Trimming took 4 bases from V and 0 from J; bases not matched to a gene: 9. The CDR3 nucleotides read TGCGCCAGCAGCCCCGGGACAGGGGGTCCTTATAGCAATCAGCCCCAGCATTTT. Encoded protein: CASSPGTGGPYSNQPQHF.

CDR3 protein: CASSQAPDSSNEQFF. The CDR3 bases are TGCGCCAGCAGCCAGGCTCCGGACAGTTCCAATGAGCAGTTCTTC. The chain combines TRBV4-3 with TRBJ2-1, with a possible D match to TRBD1 (6 bases). Germline V gene sequence: CDR1 LGHNA, CDR2 YSLEER. This CDR3 has 15 amino acids. V lost 3 bases to trimming and J lost 6 bases, with 15 bases between them.